One and the same sample provided the 6 T cell receptor beta chains below, sequenced in a study of blood T cells in healthy people across ages. A sample-barcoded 5' primer and a J-beta primer mix were used in a second PCR of roughly 7 to 11 cycles. TCRdb independently ran MiXCR on the 5' RACE reads; one entry per CDR3 protein. Here the sample spans around 800,000 distinct CDR3 sequences, 60% to 80% being singletons. What was sequenced was blood. Receptors were obtained from a man younger than 40 in good health.

V gene TRBV27 combines with J gene TRBJ2-4; possibly TRBD1 for D (6 bases). The assigned J gene may be wrong: the sequence end matches TRBJ2-7 better. Per the germline V gene, CDR1 is MNHEY and CDR2 is SMNVEV (reference sequence). This CDR3 spans 14 amino acids. This chain's CDR3 is CASSLSGQSNEQYF. The CDR3 nucleotides read TGTGCCAGCAGTTTATCTGGACAGTCAAACGAGCAGTACTTC.

The chain recombines TRBV6-2 or TRBV6-3 with TRBJ1-1; 7 bases map to TRBD1. The length of the CDR3 is 14 residues. V trimming: 7 bases; J trimming: 5 bases; junction bases outside the gene matches: 10. Germline V gene data show CDR1 as MNHEY and CDR2 as SVGEGT. DNA of the CDR3: TGTGCCAGCACCCCCGGAGGACAGGTTACTGAAGCTTTCTTT. Translated, it gives CASTPGGQVTEAFF.

This clonotype is a singleton in its sample. One end of the junction varies from germline; a read error may be responsible. This chain links TRBV2 with TRBJ1-2, with TRBD1 matching 7 bases. Per the germline V gene, CDR1 is SNHLY and CDR2 is FYNNEI. CDR3 length: 15 residues. The CDR3 region is CTSSANRQGVRGYTF. CDR3 in DNA: TGTACCAGCAGTGCGAATCGGCAGGGGGTTCGAGGCTACACCTTC.

This clonotype was counted between two and nine times. The chain joins TRBV13 to TRBJ2-3; 9 nucleotides align to TRBD1. The CDR3 is 14 residues long. The junction had 3 bases not matched to a gene; V was cut back by 3 bases and J by 5 bases. CDR1 is PRHDT and CDR2 is FYEKMQ in the germline V gene (reference sequence). The CDR3 region is CASSFGQGIDTQYF. DNA for the CDR3: TGTGCCAGCAGCTTTGGACAGGGGATAGATACGCAGTATTTT.

The rearrangement uses TRBV4-3 and TRBJ1-2, with D unclear. The V gene's germline CDR1 is LGHNA and CDR2 YSLEER. Trimming removed 0 bases from V and 8 bases from J, with 16 bases in between. The CDR3 is 15 amino acids. CDR3 DNA sequence: TGCGCCAGCAGCCAAGATTGGCAGAAGGGTTGGGGCTACACCTTC. It translates to CASSQDWQKGWGYTF.

The V call is TRBV30, the J call TRBJ2-5; 11 bases map to TRBD2. The germline gives CDR1 GTSNPN, CDR2 SVGIG (reference sequence). After removal of 3 bases from V and 4 bases from J, the junction contained 4 bases not matched to a gene. This CDR3 has 14 residues. Here the CDR3 DNA reads TGTGCCTGGAGACTAGCGGGGGCCGGAGAGACCCAGTACTTC. As protein: CAWRLAGAGETQYF.